The 10 T cell receptor beta chains below were found in one sample sequenced in a study of CD8+CD57+ T cells in acquired aplastic anemia. Individuals selected for sequencing had exhibited CD8+CD57+ cell expansion on flow cytometry. It was genomic DNA that served as the template for profiling TCR beta VDJ and CDR3. TCRdb re-derived calls from the reads in MiXCR, one entry per CDR3 protein. The data contain roughly 80,000 distinct CDR3 sequences, under 80% of them singletons. Material for sequencing was sorted CD4+, CD8+, or CD8+CD57+ T cells (not recorded which) from PBMCs. Receptor source: a human donor with aplastic anemia.

The chain is built from TRBV7-9 and TRBJ2-5; 12 positions match TRBD2. V dropped 4 bases and J dropped 4; count of bases not matched to a gene: 7. Germline-derived CDR1 and CDR2 are SEHNR and FQNEAQ (reference sequence). The CDR3 consists of 16 residues. CDR3 in amino acids: CASSSIGLAGLETQYF. Written as DNA, the CDR3 is TGTGCCAGCAGCTCTATCGGACTAGCGGGGCTAGAGACCCAGTACTTC.

The sample holds many counts of this clonotype. J is TRBJ2-1 and V is TRBV25-1; D call uncertain. Germline-derived CDR1 and CDR2 are MGHDK and SYGVNS. V was clipped by 2 bases and J by 0 bases, with 14 bases between them. The CDR3 loop spans 17 amino acids. The CDR3 bases are TGTGCCAGCAGTGAACCCCTTGACTCGAGCTCCTACAATGAGCAGTTCTTC. Translation: CASSEPLDSSSYNEQFF.

J is TRBJ2-1 and V is TRBV11-2; 9 nucleotides agree with TRBD2. V dropped 6 bases and J dropped 10; count of bases not matched to a gene: 10. CDR1 and CDR2 from the germline V gene are SGHAT and FQNNGV. CDR3 size: 14 residues. The CDR3 DNA follows: TGTGCCAGCAGGAACCCGGGACTAGCAAGGGAGCAGTTCTTC. Its protein is CASRNPGLAREQFF.

The V call is TRBV7-8, the J call TRBJ1-5, with TRBD1 as a possible D gene (5 bases). Per the germline V gene, CDR1 is SGHVS and CDR2 is FQNEAQ. The CDR3 totals 16 residues. Trimming took off 7 bases at V and 0 bases at J, with 16 bases between the two ends. The CDR3 spells CASTFGGPYSNQPQHF. CDR3 nucleotides: TGTGCCAGCACCTTCGGGGGACCGTATAGCAATCAGCCCCAGCATTTT.

This rearrangement joins TRBV7-9 to TRBJ2-5, with 11 bases fitting TRBD1. Germline V gene sequence: CDR1 SEHNR, CDR2 FQNEAQ (reference sequence). The V gene end was trimmed by 3 bases and the J gene end by 5 bases; junction bases not matched to a gene: 5. The CDR3 has 15 residues. This chain's CDR3 is CASSFRTGGSETQYF. The DNA of the CDR3 is TGTGCCAGCAGCTTTCGGACAGGGGGCTCGGAGACCCAGTACTTC.

The chain is built from TRBV29-1 and TRBJ1-2; 7 positions match TRBD1. The CDR3 length is 15 residues. Trimming took 4 bases from V and 0 from J; bases not matched to a gene: 8. Looked up from germline, CDR1 is SQVTM and CDR2 is ANQGSEA. As DNA, the CDR3 is TGCAGCGTTGGGGAGGGGGCCCTAACTAACTATGGCTACACCTTC. Amino acids: CSVGEGALTNYGYTF.

The chain links TRBV24-1 to TRBJ2-2; 10 positions match TRBD1. With 2 bases clipped from V and 3 bases from J, the junction kept 2 bases outside the gene matches. Germline V lookup: CDR1 KGHDR, CDR2 SFDVKD. CDR3 length: 16 amino acids. In DNA form, the CDR3 reads TGTGCCACCAGTGATTCCGGGACAGGGGACACCGGGGAGCTGTTTTTT. Amino acids: CATSDSGTGDTGELFF.

The chain has TRBV7-9 and TRBJ1-1; D perhaps matches TRBD1 (5 bases). Germline V gene sequence: CDR1 SEHNR, CDR2 FQNEAQ (reference sequence). V lost 3 bases, J lost 1 base, and 12 bases lay in between. This CDR3 has 15 residues. CDR3 bases: TGTGCCAGCAGCTTGGGGGGACCGAGGAACACTGAAGCTTTCTTT. Protein product: CASSLGGPRNTEAFF.

This rearrangement joins TRBV7-2 to TRBJ1-6, with a possible D match to TRBD1 (6 bases). The V gene's germline CDR1 is SGHTA and CDR2 FQGNSA. The V gene lost 4 bases and the J gene lost 8 bases, with 12 bases spanning the gap. The CDR3 is 14 amino acids. The CDR3 nucleotides read TGTGCCAGCAGCTCGGACAGCAACTATTCACCCCTCCACTTT. Its translation: CASSSDSNYSPLHF.

The V gene is TRBV24-1, the J gene TRBJ2-1; 7 nucleotides align to TRBD2. The CDR3 is 15 residues long. The junction had 4 bases not matched to a gene; V was cut back by 5 bases and J by 1 base. The V gene's germline CDR1 is KGHDR and CDR2 SFDVKD. The CDR3 DNA is TGTGCCACCAGTGCCTCCGGGGGGTCCTACAATGAGCAGTTCTTC. Translated, it gives CATSASGGSYNEQFF.